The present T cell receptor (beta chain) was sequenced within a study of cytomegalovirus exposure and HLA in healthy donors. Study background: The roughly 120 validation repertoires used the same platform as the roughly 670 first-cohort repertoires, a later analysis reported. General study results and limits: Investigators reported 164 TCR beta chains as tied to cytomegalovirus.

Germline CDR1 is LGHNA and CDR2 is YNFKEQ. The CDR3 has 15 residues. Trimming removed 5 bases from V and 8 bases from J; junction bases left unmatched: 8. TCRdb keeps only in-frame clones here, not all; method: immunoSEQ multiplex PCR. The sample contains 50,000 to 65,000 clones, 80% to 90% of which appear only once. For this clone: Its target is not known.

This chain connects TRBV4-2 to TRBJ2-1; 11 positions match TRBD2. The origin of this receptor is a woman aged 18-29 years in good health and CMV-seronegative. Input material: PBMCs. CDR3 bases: TGTGCCAGCAGCAACGAAGCGACTAGCGGGGATGAGCAGTTCTTC. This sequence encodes CASSNEATSGDEQFF.